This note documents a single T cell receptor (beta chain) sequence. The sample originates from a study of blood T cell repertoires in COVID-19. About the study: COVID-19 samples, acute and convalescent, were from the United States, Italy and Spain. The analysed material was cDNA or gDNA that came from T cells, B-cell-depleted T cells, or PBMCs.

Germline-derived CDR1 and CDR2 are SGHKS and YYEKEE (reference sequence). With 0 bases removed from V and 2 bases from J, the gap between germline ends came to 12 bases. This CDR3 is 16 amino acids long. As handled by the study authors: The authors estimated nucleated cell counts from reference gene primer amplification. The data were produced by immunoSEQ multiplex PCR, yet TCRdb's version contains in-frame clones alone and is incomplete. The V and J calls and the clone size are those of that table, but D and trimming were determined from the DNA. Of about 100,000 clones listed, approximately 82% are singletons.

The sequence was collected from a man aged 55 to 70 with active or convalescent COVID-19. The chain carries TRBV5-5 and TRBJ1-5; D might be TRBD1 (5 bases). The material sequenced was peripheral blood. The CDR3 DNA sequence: TGTGCCAGCAGCTTGGTATGGCAGGGCGGCAATCAGCCCCAGCATTTT. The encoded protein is CASSLVWQGGNQPQHF.